This T cell receptor (beta chain) was retrieved from a study of beta chain features in type 1 diabetes. Study-wide background: On cell yields, gender and age, patients and healthy donors were similar. Study results and caveats: Amplification by PCR could prefer shorter templates, with the same effect in patients and controls. Significant though moderate, a shortening of TCRB CDR3s appeared in all four CD4+ subsets of Type 1 diabetes patients.

The isolated RNA, all of it, was reverse transcribed, so expressed TCRB transcripts were what got sequenced. Assay: immunoSEQ multiplex PCR; the TCRdb copy retains only in-frame clones and omits some. The sample has approximately 600,000 clones, around 11% seen once. The CDR3 covers 14 residues. The V end lost 2 bases, the J end lost 5 bases, and 12 bases lay between the germline ends. Germline-derived CDR1 and CDR2 are MNHEY and SVGAGI. In its sample, this clone was seen a few times. Its antigen is not identified. The TCR was taken from a man aged 25-45 years with type 1 diabetes. The chain combines TRBV6-5 with TRBJ2-5; D unresolved. The sequenced sample consisted of naive CD4+ T cells from blood. The CDR3 DNA reads TGTGCCAGCAGTTACGGGCAGTTTGGGGAGACCCAGTACTTC. Encoded protein: CASSYGQFGETQYF.